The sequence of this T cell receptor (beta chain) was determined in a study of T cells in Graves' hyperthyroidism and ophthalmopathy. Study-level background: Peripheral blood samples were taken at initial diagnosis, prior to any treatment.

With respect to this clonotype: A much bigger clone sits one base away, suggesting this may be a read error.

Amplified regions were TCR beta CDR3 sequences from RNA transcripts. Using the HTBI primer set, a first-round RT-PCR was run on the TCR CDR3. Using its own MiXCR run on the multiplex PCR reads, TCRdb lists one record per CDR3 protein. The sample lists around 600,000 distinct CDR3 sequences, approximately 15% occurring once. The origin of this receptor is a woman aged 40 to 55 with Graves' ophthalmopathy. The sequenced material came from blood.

The CDR3 is CTSSVGQGSHYEQYF. The CDR3 DNA reads as TGTACCAGCAGTGTCGGACAGGGGAGCCACTACGAGCAGTACTTC. The chain carries TRBV27 and TRBJ2-7; 9 bases are shared with TRBD1. Germline CDR1 MNHEY, CDR2 SMNVEV (reference sequence). This CDR3 has 15 amino acids.